This T cell receptor beta chain stems from a study of shared clonotypes between healthy human individuals. Study conclusions and caveats: Clonotype sharing levels among donors were expected to vary with sequencing depth. Memory subsets generally showed smaller estimated richness than naive subsets did.

Worth noting for this clone: Its antigen remains unknown.

Between the trimmed V and J ends, which lost 4 bases and 4 bases, there was a span of 10 bases. Germline CDR1 is SGHTA and CDR2 is FQGTGA. The length of the CDR3 is 13 residues. Evenly divided among several immunoSEQ plates was the genomic DNA of each subset. Method: immunoSEQ multiplex PCR; TCRdb's copy keeps in-frame clones and lacks some. The repertoire holds about 990,000 clones, around 78% seen once, with more than 0.55% in the top ten. The receptor's source is a man aged 18-30 years in good health. Some clones in this sample may be carry-over from other donors' samples. The chain combines TRBV7-3 with TRBJ2-5; D is possibly TRBD1 (6 bases). What was sequenced was memory CD4+ T cells from PBMCs. Documented subset: CD45RA-negative fraction. The CDR3 nucleotides read TGTGCCAGCAGCTCCTCAGGGGCAGAGACCCAGTACTTC. Its translation: CASSSSGAETQYF.